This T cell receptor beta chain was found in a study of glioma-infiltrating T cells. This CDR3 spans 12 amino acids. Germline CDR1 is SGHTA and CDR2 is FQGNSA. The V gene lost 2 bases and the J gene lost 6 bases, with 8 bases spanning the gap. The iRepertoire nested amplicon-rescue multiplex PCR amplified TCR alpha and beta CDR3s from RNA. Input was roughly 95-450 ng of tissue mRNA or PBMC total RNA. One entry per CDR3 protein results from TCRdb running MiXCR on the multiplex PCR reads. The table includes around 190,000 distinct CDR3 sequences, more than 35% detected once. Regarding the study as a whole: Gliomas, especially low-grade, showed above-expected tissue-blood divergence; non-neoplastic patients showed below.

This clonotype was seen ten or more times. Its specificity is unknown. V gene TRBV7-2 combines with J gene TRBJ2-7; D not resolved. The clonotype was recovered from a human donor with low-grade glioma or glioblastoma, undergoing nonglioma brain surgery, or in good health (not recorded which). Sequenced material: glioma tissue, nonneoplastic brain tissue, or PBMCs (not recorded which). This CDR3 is CASSLRPSEQYF. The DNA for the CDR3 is TGTGCCAGCAGCTTAAGACCCAGCGAGCAGTACTTC. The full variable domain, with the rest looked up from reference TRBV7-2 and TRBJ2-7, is GAGVSQSPSNKVTEKGKDVELRCDPISGHTALYWYRQSLGQGLEFLIYFQGNSAPDKSGLPSDRFSAERTGGSVSTLTIQRTQQEDSAVYLCASSLRPSEQYFGPGTRLTVT.